These 16 T cell receptor beta chains were all obtained from the same sample, sequenced in a study of tumor-infiltrating lymphocytes in primary liver carcinoma. Germline DNA was also extracted, and blood RNA was taken from unsorted whole blood. A constant-region primer served to make TCR beta cDNA from approximately 490 ng total RNA. Library construction for TCR beta comprised three nested multiplex PCR rounds performed with slightly modified ARM-PCR. It was with TRBV1-TRBV30 forward primers and a C-beta reverse primer that the first two PCR rounds were run, at roughly 10 cycles each. TCRdb re-analysed the multiplex PCR reads in MiXCR, keeping a single row per CDR3 protein. The data contain fewer than 400,000 distinct CDR3 sequences, about 60% of them singletons. Sequencing was carried out using peripheral blood. All receptors derive from a man aged 40-49 years with primary liver carcinoma and hepatitis B virus infection.

This clonotype was observed at least ten times. The chain is built from TRBV6-5 and TRBJ2-6; the match to TRBD1 covers 7 bases. CDR3 size: 18 residues. Trimming took 0 bases from V and 0 from J; bases not matched to a gene: 5. In germline, CDR1 is MNHEY, CDR2 SVGAGI. CDR3 protein: CASSYSNRGSSGANVLTF. The CDR3 nucleotides read TGTGCCAGCAGTTACTCGAACAGGGGTAGCTCTGGGGCCAACGTCCTGACTTTC.

DNA for the CDR3: TGTGCCAGCAGCTTAGGGATTGGCTCTGGACCGACTGTCTACGAGCAGTACTTC. Its protein product is CASSLGIGSGPTVYEQYF. V usage is TRBV7-8 and J usage is TRBJ2-7; D is unclear. Trimming left V 1 base short and J 3 bases short, with 22 bases between. CDR1 is SGHVS and CDR2 is FQNEAQ in the germline V gene. This CDR3 contains 18 residues.

V and J are TRBV6-1 and TRBJ2-3; no firm D call. The CDR3 consists of 11 residues. The germline V and J ends were trimmed by 7 bases and 6 bases, with 8 bases remaining between them. Germline loops: CDR1 MNHNS, CDR2 SASEGT. The CDR3 nucleotides are TGTGCCAGCAACCACACTGATACGCAGTATTTT. This gives the protein CASNHTDTQYF.

Note on this clonotype: This could be a read error, since a much larger clone is one nucleotide away. The genes are TRBV12-3 or TRBV12-4 and TRBJ2-3, with unresolved D. The CDR3 has 14 amino acids. The DNA of the CDR3 is TGTGCCAGAAGTTTAAACTGGGGCACAGATACGCAGTATTTT. As protein: CARSLNWGTDTQYF.

As for this clonotype: The junction does not match germline at one end; this may be a read error. V and J are TRBV11-3 and TRBJ2-7; perhaps TRBD1 as D (5 bases). CDR1 is SGHNT, CDR2 YENEEA, per germline. This CDR3 has 12 amino acids. The CDR3 here is CASSLAGNEQYF. DNA for the CDR3: TGTGCCAGCAGCTTAGCAGGGAACGAGCAATACTTC.

This clonotype came up a few times. The chain combines TRBV10-3 with TRBJ2-3, with D uncertain. V dropped 6 bases and J dropped 2 bases, with 12 bases sitting between them. The germline V gene has CDR1 ENHRY and CDR2 SYGVKD. This CDR3 contains 14 residues. The CDR3 sequence is CAIRSLSSTDTQYF. DNA of the CDR3: TGTGCCATCAGGAGCCTATCCTCCACAGATACGCAGTATTTT.

The chain joins TRBV7-9 to TRBJ1-2; D ambiguous. The germline CDR1 and CDR2 sequences are SEHNR and FQNEAQ (reference sequence). The V gene lost 4 bases and the J gene lost 8 bases, with 14 bases spanning the gap. The CDR3 extends over 13 amino acids. The CDR3 DNA follows: TGTGCCAGCAGCTCTGAGGCAGGAAAAGGCTACACCTTC. This sequence encodes CASSSEAGKGYTF.

Turning to this clonotype: One end of the junction is discordant with germline, which a read error may explain. This chain uses TRBV29-1 with TRBJ2-1; 10 bases match TRBD2. This CDR3 is built from 15 residues. Germline-derived CDR1 and CDR2 are SQVTM and ANQGSEA. The CDR3 spells CNVASGSDSYSEQFF. CDR3 bases: TGCAACGTTGCTAGCGGGAGCGACTCCTACAGTGAGCAGTTCTTC.

This clonotype has at least ten counts. This sequence joins TRBV5-4 and TRBJ1-2; TRBD1 agrees at 7 bases. The germline CDR1 and CDR2 sequences are SGHNT and YYREEE (reference sequence). This CDR3 has 14 residues. V lost 4 bases, J lost 13 bases, and 16 bases stayed unmatched. Here the CDR3 DNA reads TGTGCCAGCAGCGACGCCGGGACAGCTAGAGTATCCACCTTC. It translates to CASSDAGTARVSTF.

This clonotype turned up a few times. The chain carries TRBV6-5 and TRBJ2-1; D unresolved. Germline assignment: CDR1 MNHEY and CDR2 SVGAGI. V lost 6 bases to trimming and J lost 3 bases, with 15 bases between them. This CDR3 comprises 15 residues. DNA for the CDR3: TGTGCCAGCAGCCCCCCTGGTGGGTTCTACAATGAGCAGTTCTTC. Its translation: CASSPPGGFYNEQFF.

A note on this clonotype: A clone one base away is much larger, so this may be a read error. This sequence joins TRBV5-5 and TRBJ2-7; D gene unclear. The germline V gene encodes CDR1 SGHKS and CDR2 YYEKEE (reference sequence). This CDR3 region has 12 residues. CDR3 region: CASSLGVYDQYF. The CDR3 DNA is TGTGCCAGCAGCTTGGGAGTCTACGACCAGTACTTC.

The gene calls are TRBV28 and TRBJ2-2, with D unresolved. The V gene lost 6 bases and the J gene lost 7 bases, with 12 bases spanning the gap. Per the germline V gene, CDR1 is MDHEN and CDR2 is SYDVKM. The CDR3 has 13 residues. The DNA of the CDR3 is TGTGCCAGCAGCGTCGACTTGCTCGGGGAGCTGTTTTTT. Protein: CASSVDLLGELFF. Drawing the rest from reference TRBV28 and TRBJ2-2, the complete variable domain is DVKVTQSSRYLVKRTGEKVFLECVQDMDHENMFWYRQDPGLGLRLIYFSYDVKMKEKGDIPEGYSVSREKKERFSLILESASTNQTSMYLCASSVDLLGELFFGEGSRLTVL.

Turning to this clonotype: One junction end does not reproduce the germline sequence, and a read error may be involved. This chain links TRBV12-3 or TRBV12-4 with TRBJ2-1; 9 bases fit TRBD2. The CDR3 spans 15 residues. The CDR3 DNA reads TGTGTCAGCAGTTTAAGCGGGAGGCCCTACAATGAGCAGTTCTTC. Translating it yields CVSSLSGRPYNEQFF.

In this sample, this clonotype turned up once. A much bigger clone sits one base away, suggesting this may be a read error. The chain is built from TRBV6-6 and TRBJ1-1; possibly TRBD1 for D (5 bases). CDR1 is MNHNY, CDR2 SVGAGI, per germline (reference sequence). The CDR3 runs 12 residues. This CDR3 is CAGGIGNTEALF. For the CDR3, the DNA is TGTGCCGGGGGAATAGGGAACACTGAAGCTTTATTT.

V gene TRBV5-5 combines with J gene TRBJ2-1; the match to TRBD2 covers 7 bases. Per germline, CDR1 SGHKS and CDR2 YYEKEE (reference sequence). V gave up 4 bases and J gave up 9 bases; unmatched junction bases: 22. The CDR3 is 18 amino acids. The chain's CDR3 is CASSPSREGPYARCEQFF. CDR3 in DNA: TGTGCCAGCAGCCCCTCGAGGGAGGGTCCCTACGCTCGATGTGAGCAGTTCTTC.

This chain joins TRBV7-9 and TRBJ1-4; D uncertain. Between the trimmed V and J ends, which lost 1 base and 8 bases, there was a span of 14 bases. Per the germline V gene, CDR1 is SEHNR and CDR2 is FQNEAQ (reference sequence). The CDR3 is made up of 15 amino acids. CDR3 in amino acids: CASSLDVGGSEKLFF. The CDR3 DNA is TGTGCCAGCAGCTTAGATGTTGGAGGTTCCGAAAAACTGTTTTTT.